This TCR beta chain was documented in a study of tumor-infiltrating lymphocytes in primary liver carcinoma. Across the study: Subjects consisted of male and female patients aged 30 to 69 years. Roughly 3.5 to 8 million productive TCRbeta reads came from each sample, comparable across tissue types.

Investigators took RNA and DNA out together from about 21-30 mg of unsorted bulk tissue. The study found over 80% viable tumor cells in every tumor sample. J lost 3 bases, V lost 0 bases, and 2 bases had no gene match. Germline V lookup: CDR1 MDHEN, CDR2 SYDVKM. The CDR3 has 15 residues. TCR beta cDNA was made from 500 ng total RNA with a constant-region primer. The TCR beta library was amplified through three nested multiplex PCR rounds in a modified ARM-PCR procedure. TRBV1-TRBV30 forward primers and a C-beta reverse primer were used in the first two PCR rounds, which each ran for approximately 11 cycles. MiXCR, applied by TCRdb to the multiplex PCR reads, yields one record per CDR3 protein. This repertoire shows around 80,000 distinct CDR3 sequences, around 70% found once; its top ten account for approximately 19%.

The chain links TRBV28 to TRBJ2-3; 8 positions match TRBD2. The sequence came from a man aged 40-49 years with primary liver carcinoma and hepatitis B virus infection. The sample consisted of liver tumor tissue from sampling region 1. Subset in this sample: tumor region T1, superior pole. The CDR3 sequence is CASSLWVAGTDTQYF. CDR3 nucleotide sequence: TGTGCCAGCAGTTTATGGGTAGCGGGGACAGATACGCAGTATTTT.